These T cell receptor beta chains were read from a single sample in a study of early T cells in non-severe SARS-CoV-2 infection. TCRdb itself ran the 5' RACE reads through MiXCR, one entry per CDR3 protein. There are tens of thousands of distinct CDR3 sequences in the sample; about 14% occur only once, and about 4% lies in the top ten. The material sequenced was whole blood, taken at baseline. All receptors derive from an adult who was a healthcare worker with PCR-confirmed SARS-CoV-2 infection or an uninfected control (not recorded which). The CDR3 runs from the conserved cysteine through the conserved F or W. Each record gives: V gene, J gene, clone size, D gene, CDR3 DNA, CDR3 protein. D genes are given only for firm matches. For some rows the clone size is stated as once, few or many, or as a class when expanded; others skip it.

TRBV29-1	TRBJ2-1	few	TRBD2	TGCAGCGTTGAAGGTTTTACTAGCGGGGCTACTAATGAGCAGTTCTTC	CSVEGFTSGATNEQFF
TRBV12-3/TRBV12-4	TRBJ2-7	NA	NA	TGTGCCAGCAGTTTATTTGCATCGCACTCCTACGAGCAGTACTTC	CASSLFASHSYEQYF
TRBV18	TRBJ1-3	once	NA	TGTGCCAGCTCACCCCTCGGCCGAAGCTCTGGAAACACCATATATTTT	CASSPLGRSSGNTIYF
TRBV9	TRBJ2-3	few	TRBD2	TGTGCCAGCAGCGTAGTTGGGACTAGCTGGACAGATACGCAGTATTTT	CASSVVGTSWTDTQYF
TRBV20-1	TRBJ2-3	NA	TRBD2	TGCAGTGCTATAGCGGGGGTGGATACGCAGTATTTT	CSAIAGVDTQYF
TRBV7-9	TRBJ2-1	many	TRBD2	TGTGCCAGCAGCGACCCTAGCGGAAGCTCCTACAATGAGCAGTTCTTC	CASSDPSGSSYNEQFF
TRBV30	TRBJ2-6	few	NA	TGTGCCTGGGGAGGGACTTATGGGGCCAACGTCCTGACTTTC	CAWGGTYGANVLTF
TRBV15	TRBJ2-1	NA	NA	TGTGCCACCAGCAGAGTCAGGACCTCCGAGGCTACCATCTCGAGCTCCTACAATGAGCAGTTCTTC	CATSRVRTSEATISSSYNEQFF
TRBV29-1	TRBJ2-6	few	NA	TGCAGCGTTGCAGGGATCGGGGCCAACGTCCTGACTTTC	CSVAGIGANVLTF
TRBV21-1	TRBJ1-6	NA	NA	TGTGCCATAAACAGGGACGTTCCTGATTCACCCCTCCACTTT	CAINRDVPDSPLHF
TRBV7-6	TRBJ2-3	few	TRBD1	TGTGCCAGCAGCTTAGGAGCTCCGACAGGGCGAAGCACAGATACGCAGTATTTT	CASSLGAPTGRSTDTQYF
TRBV6-4	TRBJ2-1	NA	TRBD2	TGTGCCAGCAGTGTCCTAGCGGGAGCGGGCAATGAGCAGTTCTTC	CASSVLAGAGNEQFF
TRBV5-4	TRBJ2-1	many	NA	TGTGCCAGCAGCTTGAGTAATGAGCAGTTCTTC	CASSLSNEQFF
TRBV13	TRBJ1-1	many	NA	TGTGCCAGCAGCTTGGGGGGCTGGGCTGAAGCTTTCTTT	CASSLGGWAEAFF
TRBV12-3/TRBV12-4	TRBJ1-6	NA	TRBD1	TGTGCCAGCAGTACAGGGACAGGGCCTTCACCCCTCCACTTT	CASSTGTGPSPLHF
TRBV20-1	TRBJ2-1	medium-sized	TRBD2	TGCAGTGCTAGCGGAAATTTGCTAGCGGGGAATGAGCAGTTCTTC	CSASGNLLAGNEQFF
TRBV5-1	TRBJ1-1	few	NA	TGCGCCAGCAGCGCTTACAGGGCGAACACTGAAGCTTTCTTT	CASSAYRANTEAFF
TRBV4-2	TRBJ2-7	NA	TRBD2	TGTGCCAGCAGCCAAGACGGGACTAGCGGGGGTAACGAGCAGTACTTC	CASSQDGTSGGNEQYF
TRBV7-3	TRBJ2-7	NA	TRBD2	TGTGCCAGCAGCAAAGGGGGGACTAGTTCCTACGAGCAGTACTTC	CASSKGGTSSYEQYF
TRBV25-1	TRBJ2-1	NA	TRBD1	TGTGCCAGCAGTGCTTCTACGAGGACAGGGATTTACAATGAGCAGTTCTTC	CASSASTRTGIYNEQFF
TRBV29-1	TRBJ2-1	NA	NA	TGCAGCGTTGTGCTAGCTAATGAGCAGTTCTTC	CSVVLANEQFF
TRBV14	TRBJ2-7	NA	NA	TGTGCCAGCAGCCGGGGGCCCTTGTTCCAGCAGTACTTC	CASSRGPLFQQYF
TRBV12-3/TRBV12-4	TRBJ2-7	few	NA	TGTGCCAGCAGTTTAAGGTTCGGCGAGCAGTACTTC	CASSLRFGEQYF
TRBV20-1	TRBJ2-3	NA	NA	TGCAGTGCTAGAGATGCAGGGGCCAGAGATACGCAGTATTTT	CSARDAGARDTQYF
TRBV13	TRBJ2-7	NA	NA	TGTGCCAGCAGCTTAAGGTGGCCAACTATCTTC	CASSLRWPTIF
TRBV20-1	TRBJ2-1	NA	TRBD1	TGCAGTGTCCACCGACAGGGTGTGGGGAATGAGCAGTTCTTC	CSVHRQGVGNEQFF